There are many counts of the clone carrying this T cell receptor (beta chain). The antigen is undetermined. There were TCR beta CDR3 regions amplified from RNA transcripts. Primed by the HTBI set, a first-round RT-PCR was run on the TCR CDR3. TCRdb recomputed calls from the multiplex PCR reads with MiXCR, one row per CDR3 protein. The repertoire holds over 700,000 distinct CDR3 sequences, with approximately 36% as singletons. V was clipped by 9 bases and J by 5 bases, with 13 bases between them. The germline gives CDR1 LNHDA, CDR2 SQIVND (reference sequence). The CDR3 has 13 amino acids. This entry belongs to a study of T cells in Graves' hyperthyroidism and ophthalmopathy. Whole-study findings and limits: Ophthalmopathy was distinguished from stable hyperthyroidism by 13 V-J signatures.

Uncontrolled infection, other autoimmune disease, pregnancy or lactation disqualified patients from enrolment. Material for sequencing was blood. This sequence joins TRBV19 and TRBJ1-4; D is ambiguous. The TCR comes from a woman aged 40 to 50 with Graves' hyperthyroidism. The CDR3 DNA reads TGTGCCAGCCAGTTGGGTGAGAATGAAAAACTGTTTTTT. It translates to CASQLGENEKLFF.